The 29 T cell receptor beta chains given below trace back to one sample, sequenced in a study of blood T cell repertoires in COVID-19. Sequencing was performed with immunoSEQ multiplex PCR; in TCRdb, only in-frame clones are kept and a portion is missing. The repertoire includes 400,000 or so clones, 85% to 90% of them detected once, and around 0.92% sits in the top ten. The sequencing input was peripheral blood. These TCRs come from a man younger than 30 with COVID-19, enrolled during active disease.

The chain employs TRBV24-1 and TRBJ2-5, with TRBD2 matching over 9 bases. J was trimmed by 5 bases and V by 4 bases; bases with no gene match: 4. Germline V gene sequence: CDR1 KGHDR, CDR2 SFDVKD. CDR3 size: 14 residues. The CDR3 region has the DNA TGTGCCACCAGTGAAAGCGGGAGGAGGGAGACCCAGTACTTC. It translates to CATSESGRRETQYF.

The rearrangement joins TRBV5-4 to TRBJ2-2; 8 nucleotides line up with TRBD2. The CDR3 is 15 residues long. In germline, CDR1 is SGHNT, CDR2 YYREEE (reference sequence). After removal of 5 bases from V and 1 base from J, the junction contained 4 bases not matched to a gene. The CDR3 DNA follows: TGTGCCAGCAGTTTAGCGGGGCGGAACACCGGGGAGCTGTTTTTT. Encoded protein: CASSLAGRNTGELFF.

The rearrangement joins TRBV12-3 or TRBV12-4 to TRBJ1-1; 7 bases map to TRBD1. V lost 6 bases to trimming and J lost 2 bases; unmatched junction nucleotides: 3. The CDR3 has 13 amino acids. The CDR3 DNA reads as TGTGCCAGCAGAGGACAGGAAAACACTGAAGCTTTCTTT. As protein: CASRGQENTEAFF.

Regarding this clone: Within the sample, other DNA sequences also encode this same CDR3. The chain uses TRBV7-9 and TRBJ1-5, with TRBD1 as a possible D gene (6 bases). The CDR3 spans 13 residues. The V end was cut by 5 bases, the J end by 4 bases, with 9 bases between. Germline V gives CDR1 SEHNR, CDR2 FQNEAQ (reference sequence). The CDR3 reads CASSLQGNQPQHF. The CDR3 DNA sequence: TGTGCCAGCAGCCTACAGGGAAATCAGCCCCAGCATTTT. The full variable domain, its missing parts supplied by reference TRBV7-9 and TRBJ1-5, is DTGVSQNPRHKITKRGQNVTFRCDPISEHNRLYWYRQTLGQGPEFLTYFQNEAQLEKSRLLSDRFSAERPKGSFSTLEIQRTEQGDSAMYLCASSLQGNQPQHFGDGTRLSIL.

The V call is TRBV19, the J call TRBJ2-7; D is undetermined. Per germline, CDR1 LNHDA and CDR2 SQIVND (reference sequence). The CDR3 has 11 residues. With 3 bases removed from V and 6 bases from J, the gap between germline ends came to 6 bases. The CDR3 DNA sequence: TGTGCCAGTAGTATTGGAGCCGAGCAGTACTTC. Its translation: CASSIGAEQYF.

The V and J genes are TRBV4-1 and TRBJ1-2; D is uncertain. This CDR3 region has 16 residues. Trimming removed 1 base at V and 5 bases at J, with 17 bases between. Per the germline V gene, CDR1 is MGHRA and CDR2 is YSYEKL. The DNA for the CDR3 is TGCGCCAGCAGCCAAGTAAGACTGCCGGATCAATATGGCTACACCTTC. Translation: CASSQVRLPDQYGYTF.

The rearrangement joins TRBV23-1 to TRBJ1-5; weak D call: TRBD1 (5 bases). TRBV23-1 has ORF status, its function being uncertain. V lost 2 bases, J lost 6 bases, and 14 bases lay in between. The CDR3 runs to 15 residues. The CDR3 here is CASSQGGGEGQPQHF. In nucleotides, the CDR3 is TGCGCCAGCAGTCAAGGGGGTGGGGAGGGTCAGCCCCAGCATTTT.

This clone has more than one count but fewer than ten. This chain uses TRBV6-6 with TRBJ1-5; D gene uncertain. This CDR3 has 15 amino acids. Trimming shortened V by 4 bases and J by 4 bases, and 14 bases separated the two germline ends. The germline V gene has CDR1 MNHNY and CDR2 SVGAGI (reference sequence). The CDR3 here is CASSSLSEANQPQHF. The CDR3 DNA is TGTGCCAGCAGTTCCCTCAGCGAAGCAAATCAGCCCCAGCATTTT.

The gene calls are TRBV6-1 and TRBJ1-2; D is uncertain. CDR1 is MNHNS, CDR2 SASEGT, per germline. With 0 bases removed from V and 5 bases from J, the gap between germline ends came to 13 bases. The CDR3 spans 15 residues. The CDR3 region is CASSEALAGEYGYTF. CDR3 nucleotide sequence: TGTGCCAGCAGTGAAGCATTGGCGGGAGAGTATGGCTACACCTTC.

As DNA, the CDR3 is TGTGCCAGCAGTGAAAGAACACCGGGACAGGACAATCAGCCCCAGCATTTT. Its translation: CASSERTPGQDNQPQHF. V usage is TRBV6-1 and J usage is TRBJ1-5; the match to TRBD1 covers 8 bases. The V segment lost 2 bases and the J segment 3 bases; nucleotides outside the gene matches: 9. CDR1 is MNHNS, CDR2 SASEGT, per germline. CDR3 length: 17 residues.

The gene calls are TRBV2 and TRBJ2-7, with TRBD2 identical over 8 bases. The trim removed 9 bases at V and 3 bases at J, leaving 10 bases unmatched. Germline assignment: CDR1 SNHLY and CDR2 FYNNEI. The CDR3 spans 14 residues. The CDR3 DNA follows: TGTGCCAGTTGTCCGGGACTAGGGAACTACGAGCAGTACTTC. This codes for CASCPGLGNYEQYF.

This clone was observed once. The chain uses TRBV5-4 and TRBJ2-5, with D maybe TRBD2 (7 bases). From germline, CDR1 is SGHNT and CDR2 YYREEE (reference sequence). This CDR3 has 13 amino acids. With 7 bases removed from V and 5 bases from J, the gap between germline ends came to 15 bases. The CDR3 region has the DNA TGTGCCAGCGGAGGGGGGGCGGTTGAGACCCAGTACTTC. This codes for CASGGGAVETQYF.

The chain links TRBV10-3 to TRBJ2-5; tentative D call: TRBD1 (6 bases). CDR3 length: 14 amino acids. V lost 2 bases, J lost 2 bases, and 9 bases lay in between. Per germline, CDR1 ENHRY and CDR2 SYGVKD. In DNA, the CDR3 is TGTGCCATCAGTGAGAGGGGGACACAAGAGACCCAGTACTTC. Residues: CAISERGTQETQYF.

J is TRBJ2-1 and V is TRBV2; TRBD2 matches 9 bases. Germline CDR1 SNHLY, CDR2 FYNNEI. The CDR3 has 19 amino acids. The V and J ends lost 1 base and 5 bases, in that order; junction bases with no gene match: 15. For the CDR3, the DNA is TGTGCCAGCAGTGAAGTCGTTAGCGGGGGCCCCAATCGAAACAATGAGCAGTTCTTC. Its protein is CASSEVVSGGPNRNNEQFF.

The chain employs TRBV6-6 and TRBJ2-1, with a tentative D call TRBD1 (5 bases). V was cut by 5 bases and J by 10 bases, with 12 bases left in between. This CDR3 spans 12 amino acids. Germline CDR1 MNHNY, CDR2 SVGAGI (reference sequence). In DNA form, the CDR3 reads TGTGCCAGCAGTAGACAGTCTGCCGAGCAGTTCTTC. Residues: CASSRQSAEQFF.

The gene calls are TRBV3-1 (or the pseudogene TRBV3-2) and TRBJ2-1, with 10 bases that match TRBD1. The ends lost 3 bases at V and 12 bases at J; junction bases unmatched: 5. Germline V gives CDR1 LGHDT, CDR2 YNNKEL (reference sequence). The CDR3 has 13 amino acids. The CDR3: CASSHSRTGGQFF. The CDR3 DNA reads TGTGCCAGCAGCCATTCTCGGACAGGGGGGCAGTTCTTC.

As concerns this clone: The same CDR3 is also encoded by other DNA sequences in this sample. This chain connects TRBV19 to TRBJ2-2; D ambiguous. Between the trimmed V and J ends, which lost 9 bases and 0 bases, there was a span of 2 bases. Per the germline V gene, CDR1 is LNHDA and CDR2 is SQIVND (reference sequence). This CDR3 is built from 11 residues. The chain's CDR3 is CASTNTGELFF. CDR3 nucleotide sequence: TGTGCCAGCACGAACACCGGGGAGCTGTTTTTT.

The rearrangement joins TRBV18 to TRBJ1-2, with D hard to call. V gave up 0 bases and J gave up 4 bases, with 12 bases separating them. The CDR3 sequence is 15 residues long. CDR1 is KGHSH and CDR2 is LQKENI in the germline V gene. Here the CDR3 reads CASSPPDGGLYGYTF. In DNA, the CDR3 is TGTGCCAGCTCACCACCGGACGGCGGACTCTATGGCTACACCTTC.

The CDR3 nucleotides are TGTGCCAGCAGCAAAGGGAGAGACAGGGCTAACTATGGCTACACCTTC. Its translation is CASSKGRDRANYGYTF. The chain links TRBV21-1 to TRBJ1-2; the DNA was not used to check the table's D call, TRBD1. TRBV21-1 is tagged as a pseudogene. CDR3 length equals 16 residues.

The chain combines TRBV28 with TRBJ2-2; 8 bases fit TRBD2. The germline gives CDR1 MDHEN, CDR2 SYDVKM. This CDR3 is built from 15 residues. V lost 7 bases to trimming and J lost 0 bases; unmatched junction nucleotides: 4. The CDR3 DNA sequence: TGTGCCAGCAACCTAGCGGGCGCGAACACCGGGGAGCTGTTTTTT. It codes for CASNLAGANTGELFF.

This clone was seen once. This chain links TRBV29-1 with TRBJ1-2; D is possibly TRBD1 (6 bases). V gave up 6 bases and J gave up 0 bases, with 14 bases separating them. This CDR3 region has 14 residues. In germline, CDR1 is SQVTM, CDR2 ANQGSEA. The DNA of the CDR3 is TGCAGCGTCCGGACAGTTCTAGCTAACTATGGCTACACCTTC. As protein: CSVRTVLANYGYTF.

V gene TRBV7-9 combines with J gene TRBJ1-6; D possibly corresponds to TRBD1 (5 bases). Trimming pared 3 bases from V and 10 bases from J, leaving 16 bases between. The CDR3 has 15 amino acids. The germline V gene has CDR1 SEHNR and CDR2 FQNEAQ (reference sequence). The CDR3 nucleotides are TGTGCCAGCAGCTTGGGTGGGGCGATCGAGTCACCCCTCCACTTT. Translating it yields CASSLGGAIESPLHF.

This clone appeared once. The V call is TRBV5-1, the J call TRBJ1-3; 12 bases map to TRBD1. The CDR3 consists of 17 residues. V shed 4 bases and J 4 bases; nucleotides not matched to a gene: 9. Per germline, CDR1 SGHRS and CDR2 YFSETQ. CDR3 loop: CASSPGTGGSGGNTIYF. CDR3 coding DNA: TGCGCCAGCAGCCCCGGGACAGGGGGCTCGGGCGGAAACACCATATATTTT.

This chain joins TRBV5-1 and TRBJ1-1, with a possible D match to TRBD1 (6 bases). Per the germline V gene, CDR1 is SGHRS and CDR2 is YFSETQ. CDR3 length: 14 amino acids. With 1 base removed from V and 6 bases from J, the gap between germline ends came to 13 bases. DNA of the CDR3: TGCGCCAGCAGCTTGAATCACAGGGCCGCTGAAGCTTTCTTT. This codes for CASSLNHRAAEAFF.

This clone was recorded only once. This sequence joins TRBV5-6 and TRBJ2-1; 7 nucleotides align to TRBD2. Trimming at V came to 0 bases and at J to 0 bases, leaving 3 bases not matched to a gene. This CDR3 region has 16 residues. Germline values: CDR1 SGHDT, CDR2 YYEEEE. CDR3 region: CASSLAGGSSYNEQFF. The CDR3 DNA reads as TGTGCCAGCAGCTTGGCCGGCGGGAGCTCCTACAATGAGCAGTTCTTC.

The V gene is TRBV25-1, the J gene TRBJ2-7; TRBD1 agrees at 9 bases. The CDR3 length is 15 residues. With 3 bases clipped from V and 6 bases from J, the junction kept 9 bases outside the gene matches. Looked up from germline, CDR1 is MGHDK and CDR2 is SYGVNS. The DNA of the CDR3 is TGTGCCAGCAGTGACCCCGGGACAGGGTTTGGCGAGCAGTACTTC. This sequence encodes CASSDPGTGFGEQYF.

The CDR3 region has the DNA TGTGCCAGCAGCCCGGGACTAGCGGGAGCTATCGGCTCCTACAATGAGCAGTTCTTC. Its protein is CASSPGLAGAIGSYNEQFF. The J gene is TRBJ2-1, the V gene TRBV5-6; 14 positions match TRBD2. V was pared by 4 bases and J by 0 bases, with 9 bases of the junction left unmatched. CDR3 length: 19 amino acids. CDR1 and CDR2 from the germline V gene are SGHDT and YYEEEE.

V usage is TRBV7-2 and J usage is TRBJ2-3; no definite D call. The germline gives CDR1 SGHTA, CDR2 FQGNSA. The CDR3 covers 16 residues. V lost 5 bases, J lost 6 bases, and 21 bases lay in between. CDR3: CASSQFRSQLRDTQYF. The CDR3 bases are TGTGCCAGCAGCCAATTCCGTTCCCAGTTGAGGGATACGCAGTATTTT. Supplemented by reference TRBV7-2 and TRBJ2-3, the full variable domain reads GAGVSQSPSNKVTEKGKDVELRCDPISGHTALYWYRQSLGQGLEFLIYFQGNSAPDKSGLPSDRFSAERTGGSVSTLTIQRTQQEDSAVYLCASSQFRSQLRDTQYFGPGTRLTVL.

The chain carries TRBV4-2 and TRBJ2-7, with TRBD2 identical over 8 bases. Germline V gives CDR1 LGHNA, CDR2 YNFKEQ. This CDR3 has 16 residues. V was pared by 0 bases and J by 2 bases, with 6 bases of the junction left unmatched. This CDR3 is CASSQDNSGNPYEQYF. CDR3 nucleotide sequence: TGTGCCAGCAGCCAAGATAATAGCGGGAACCCCTACGAGCAGTACTTC.